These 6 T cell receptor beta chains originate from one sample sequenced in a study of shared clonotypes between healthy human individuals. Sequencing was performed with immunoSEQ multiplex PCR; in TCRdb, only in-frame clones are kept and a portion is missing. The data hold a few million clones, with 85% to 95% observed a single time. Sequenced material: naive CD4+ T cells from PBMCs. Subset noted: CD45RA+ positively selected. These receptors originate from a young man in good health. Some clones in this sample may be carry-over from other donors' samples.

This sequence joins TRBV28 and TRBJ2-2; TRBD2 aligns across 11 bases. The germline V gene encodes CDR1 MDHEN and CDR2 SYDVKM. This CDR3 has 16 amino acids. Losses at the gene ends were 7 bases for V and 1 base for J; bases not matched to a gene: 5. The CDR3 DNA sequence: TGTGCCAGCACCGATAGCGGGAGGGGGAACACCGGGGAGCTGTTTTTT. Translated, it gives CASTDSGRGNTGELFF.

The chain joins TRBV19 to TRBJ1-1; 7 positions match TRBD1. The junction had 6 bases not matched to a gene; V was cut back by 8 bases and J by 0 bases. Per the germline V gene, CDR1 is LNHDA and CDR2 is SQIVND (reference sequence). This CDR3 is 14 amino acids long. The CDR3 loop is CASGHRGLNTEAFF. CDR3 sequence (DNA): TGTGCCAGTGGGCACAGGGGCCTGAACACTGAAGCTTTCTTT.

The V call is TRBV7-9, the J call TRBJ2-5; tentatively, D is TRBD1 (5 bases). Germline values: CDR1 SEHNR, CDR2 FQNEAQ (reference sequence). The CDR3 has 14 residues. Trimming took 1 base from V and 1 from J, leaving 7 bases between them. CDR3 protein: CASSLDRIQETQYF. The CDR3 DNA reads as TGTGCCAGCAGCTTAGACAGGATCCAAGAGACCCAGTACTTC.

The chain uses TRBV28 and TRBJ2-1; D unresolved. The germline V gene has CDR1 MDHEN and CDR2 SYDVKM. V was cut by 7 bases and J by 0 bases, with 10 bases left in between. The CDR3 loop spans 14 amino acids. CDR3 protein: CASKGRSSYNEQFF. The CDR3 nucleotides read TGTGCCAGCAAGGGCAGAAGCTCCTACAATGAGCAGTTCTTC.

CDR3 coding DNA: TGTGCCAGCAGCCAGGTGTTTCGGTACAATGAGCAGTTCTTC. This gives the protein CASSQVFRYNEQFF. The chain couples TRBV14 to TRBJ2-1; D ambiguous. V lost 3 bases and J 4 bases, leaving 10 bases between the germline ends. Germline CDR1 SGHDN, CDR2 FVKESK. This CDR3 contains 14 residues.

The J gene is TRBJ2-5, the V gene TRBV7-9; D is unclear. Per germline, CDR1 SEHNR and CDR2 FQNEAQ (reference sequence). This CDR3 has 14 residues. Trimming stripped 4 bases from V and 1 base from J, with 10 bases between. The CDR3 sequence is CASSWSGGQETQYF. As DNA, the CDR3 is TGTGCCAGCAGCTGGAGTGGCGGCCAAGAGACCCAGTACTTC.